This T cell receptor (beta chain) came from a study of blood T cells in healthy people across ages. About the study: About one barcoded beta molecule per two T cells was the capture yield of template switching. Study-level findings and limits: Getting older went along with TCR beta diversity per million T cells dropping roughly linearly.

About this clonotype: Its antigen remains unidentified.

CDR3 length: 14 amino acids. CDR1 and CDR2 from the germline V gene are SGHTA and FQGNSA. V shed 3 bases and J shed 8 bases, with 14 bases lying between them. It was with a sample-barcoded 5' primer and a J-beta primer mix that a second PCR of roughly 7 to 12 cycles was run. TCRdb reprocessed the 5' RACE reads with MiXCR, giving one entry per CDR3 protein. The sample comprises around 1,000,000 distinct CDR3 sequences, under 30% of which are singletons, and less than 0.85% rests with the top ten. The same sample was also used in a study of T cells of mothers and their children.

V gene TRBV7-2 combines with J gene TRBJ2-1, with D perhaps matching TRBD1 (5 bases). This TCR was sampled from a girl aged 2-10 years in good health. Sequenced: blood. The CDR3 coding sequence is TGTGCCAGCAGCTTGTTCAGGGAATTAGATGAGCAGTTCTTC. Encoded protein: CASSLFRELDEQFF. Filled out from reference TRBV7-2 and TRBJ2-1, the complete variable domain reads GAGVSQSPSNKVTEKGKDVELRCDPISGHTALYWYRQSLGQGLEFLIYFQGNSAPDKSGLPSDRFSAERTGGSVSTLTIQRTQQEDSAVYLCASSLFRELDEQFFGPGTRLTVL.